This T cell receptor beta chain comes out of a study of shared clonotypes between healthy human individuals (dated by TCRdb to the early 2020s). About the investigation overall: A couple of women and a few men aged 18 to 49 years were included in the cohort. Per donor, three plates each were used for CD4 naive and CD4 memory, two for CD8 naive, and one for CD8 memory. To estimate repertoire size and how much clonotypes are shared between individuals, the study performed deep sequencing of blood TCR repertoires from roughly five healthy adults. To increase sequencing depth and limit assay-specific biases, different laboratories used diverse techniques to prepare libraries and sequence TCR repertoires. Each donor's leukapheresis produced roughly between roughly 0.94 and 9.5 billion PBMCs. On the study overall, not on this receptor specifically: Only blood was sampled, and tissue TCR repertoires likely differ from those in blood. Higher generation probabilities were observed for clonotypes shared by all four sorted-subset donors than for non-shared clonotypes. Pairwise subsampling led to the expectation that sequencing depth would affect the degree of clonotype sharing among donors. Approximately 5% of naive CD4, 3.5% of naive CD8, 2.3% of memory CD4, and around 0.4% of memory CD8 clonotypes were shared across several donors. Larger estimated clonotype richness was generally found for naive subsets than for memory subsets. Because the study included a small number of donors, the genetic and exposure-history diversity represented was limited. Incomplete sequencing was indicated by rarefaction of sorted-subset datasets, despite the large sequencing depth.

On this clone itself: Its antigen has not been determined. It has no much larger one-base neighbor in the sample; base qualities were not kept.

TCR CDR3 regions were amplified from genomic DNA by multiplex PCR using the deep immunoSEQ assay. Extracted genomic DNA from each cell subset was distributed evenly across all wells of several immunoSEQ 96-well plates, and each plate was treated as a replicate. For sorted subsets, about 220 ng of genomic DNA, equivalent to 25,000 to 35,000 T cell genomes, went into each replicate PCR. Purified libraries were measured with a Qubit 3.0 fluorometer, size-checked on a Bioanalyzer 2100, and measured again with the KAPA Library Quantification kit. Every immunoSEQ 96-well plate was sequenced on a dedicated single-read 150-cycle Illumina NextSeq 550 flow cell. On the authors' methods: Because the immunoSEQ output included only junctional sequences and no quality scores, the filtering could not be the same as the filtering used for full-length reads. To assign V/J genes and CDR3, sequences were annotated using PyIR, a Python wrapper for IgBLAST v1.9, with IMGT germline references. Reads with weak V/J assignments (E-value above 1e-6), missing CDR3, stop codons, out-of-frame junctions, or ambiguous translated residues were removed. V3J clonotypes were defined by identical inferred V gene, J gene, and CDR3 amino acid sequence. Percentage overlap between repertoires was calculated by dividing the number of shared unique clonotypes by the size of the smaller repertoire. Three approaches were used to assess repertoire richness: RTK rarefaction, the Chao1 estimator, and Recon v2.1 estimates of unobserved clonotypes. OLGA was used to compute generation probabilities for all TCRbeta clonotypes that the gDNA method yielded from four donors. TCRdb's version of the immuneACCESS table is confined to in-frame rearrangements and falls short of the full clone set. An unresolved V gene accounts for under half of the shortfall where checked; the remainder is of unknown origin. That table furnishes V, J and clone size, whereas the DNA furnished D and trimming. The table for this sample lists about 2.1 million clones; about 93% of them were counted only once. The top ten hold roughly 1.7% of the sample.

For the CD8 naive samples, CD45RO-negative cells were positively selected for CCR7, yielding a CD45RA+CCR7+ population from which TemRA cells were excluded. The donors were healthy, HIV-negative adults who had no recently reported acute infections or vaccinations. Only Caucasian adults living in Nashville, Tennessee, USA were represented among the donors. Blood was obtained by leukapheresis, after which PBMCs were separated by Ficoll-Histopaque density gradient centrifugation and cryopreserved in liquid nitrogen vapor phase. Analytical flow cytometry was used to check the purity and quantity of each magnetically sorted T cell population. From each sorted fraction, genomic DNA was isolated and quantified by UV absorbance on a Nanodrop 2000c. V is shortened by 0 bases, J by 3 bases, and the region joining them spans 19 bases. The CDR3 runs 18 amino acids, cysteine and phenylalanine included. Of all the DNA, just the CDR3 is kept, 54 bases in frame from base 1. The germline V gene provides CDR1 MGHRA and CDR2 YSYEKL.

The receptor was isolated from a man in his late teens or twenties in good health. Some clones in this sample may be carry-over from other donors' samples. Sequenced: naive CD8+ T cells from PBMCs. Sample cell subset or site, as interpreted from the label and publication: CD45RA+CCR7+. The chain was built from TRBV4-1 and TRBJ2-3; no D gene can be assigned with confidence. Here the CDR3 is given as CASSQDENIRVWTDTQYF. The DNA sequence follows: TGCGCCAGCAGCCAAGATGAAAATATAAGGGTCTGGACAGATACGCAGTATTTT.